This T cell receptor beta chain was recorded in a study of blood T cell repertoires in COVID-19. Looking at the study overall: Samples representing acute and convalescent COVID-19 were sourced from the United States, Italy and Spain. The cDNA or gDNA used as material had been derived from T cells, B-cell-depleted T cells, or PBMCs.

The CDR3 loop spans 15 amino acids. CDR1 and CDR2 from the germline V gene are WSHSY and SAAADI. V was pared by 2 bases and J by 7 bases, with 18 bases between. Original data processing: From reference gene primer amplification, estimates of nucleated cell counts were derived. TCRdb's table, derived via immunoSEQ multiplex PCR, lists solely in-frame clones and lacks some. V and J calls and clone size are as listed in that table; D and trimming were resolved from the DNA. The data show fewer than 250,000 clones, with about 82% seen just once and over 5.5% held by the top ten. The sample taken for sequencing was peripheral blood. This receptor was identified in a woman aged 55-75 years with active or convalescent COVID-19. V and J are TRBV10-2 and TRBJ2-7; D call uncertain. The CDR3 spells CASSELGLRFIEQYF. CDR3 sequence (DNA): TGCGCCAGCAGTGAGCTTGGCTTACGCTTTATAGAGCAGTACTTC.